The entry below gives a single T cell receptor beta chain sequence along with its context. Antigen specificity is unknown. The sample carries other DNA sequences with the same CDR3. The PCR made use of 60 Vbeta and 13 Jbeta primers. The data were produced by immunoSEQ multiplex PCR, yet TCRdb's version contains in-frame clones alone and is incomplete. The table lists approximately 67,000 clones, about two thirds of them singletons. This sample was taken from a study of cytomegalovirus exposure and HLA in healthy donors. Study-wide results and caveats: It was shown in a later analysis that HLA-associated TCR beta chains were more clonally expanded than other, equally common chains. Specificity for CMV antigens was confirmed in vitro for a few of the CMV-associated chains. V- and J-gene trimming in TCR beta was tied to a missense DCLRE1C variant by an analysis performed later.

This CDR3 has 14 amino acids. The germline V gene encodes CDR1 LNHDA and CDR2 SQIVND (reference sequence). Trimming cost V 3 bases and J 5 bases, with 13 bases left between them. Sequenced material: PBMCs. The receptor's source is a woman aged 30 to 39 in good health and CMV-seronegative. The chain recombines TRBV19 with TRBJ2-5, with D maybe TRBD1 (6 bases). CDR3 in DNA: TGTGCCAGTAGTATCGCAGGGGTTGGGGAGACCCAGTACTTC. Translated, it gives CASSIAGVGETQYF.